These T cell receptor beta chains were read from a single sample in a study of blood T cell repertoires in COVID-19. The protocol was immunoSEQ multiplex PCR, while the TCRdb copy is restricted to in-frame clones and leaves out a portion. The sample lists tens of thousands of clones; approximately 90% were seen once. Sequences were obtained from peripheral blood. These receptors came from a man between 25 and 39 years old with acute or convalescent COVID-19. CDR3s include the opening cysteine and the closing phenylalanine or tryptophan. A D gene is named only where the DNA matches it firmly. Size is omitted from some rows. Given values are once, few, many or a class for expanded clones.

d_call clone_size j_call v_call cdr3_aa cdr3_nt
TRBD1 - TRBJ2-7 TRBV28 CASSKTGTEYEQYF TGTGCCAGCAGCAAGACAGGGACCGAGTACGAGCAGTACTTC
TRBD2 - TRBJ2-7 TRBV19 CASSGTRSYEQYF TGTGCCAGTAGTGGGACTAGATCCTACGAGCAGTACTTC
- few TRBJ1-1 TRBV28 CASSSTGEAFF TGTGCCAGCAGTTCGACAGGTGAAGCTTTCTTT
TRBD2 - TRBJ2-7 TRBV5-1 CASSLGGSGSSYEQYF TGCGCCAGCAGCTTGGGAGGTAGCGGGAGCTCCTACGAGCAGTACTTC
TRBD2 - TRBJ2-1 TRBV3-1/TRBV3-2 CASSPGTSLNLEFF TGTGCCAGCAGCCCCGGGACTAGCCTAAATTTGGAGTTCTTC
TRBD1 - TRBJ1-2 TRBV15 CATSLPRGQGEGYTF TGTGCCACCAGCTTACCTCGAGGACAGGGGGAGGGCTACACCTTC
- once TRBJ1-4 TRBV27 CASSSTGTYNEKLFF TGTGCCAGCAGTTCTACCGGGACATATAACGAAAAACTGTTTTTT
TRBD1 few TRBJ2-1 TRBV7-9 CASSFVTGVDEQFF TGTGCCAGCAGCTTCGTGACAGGGGTTGATGAGCAGTTCTTC
TRBD1 - TRBJ1-5 TRBV2 CASTSTGVQNQPQHF TGTGCCAGCACATCAACAGGGGTGCAAAATCAGCCCCAGCATTTT
TRBD2 - TRBJ2-3 TRBV3-1/TRBV3-2 CASSQPGLAGERGTDTQYF TGTGCCAGCAGCCAGCCGGGACTAGCGGGAGAGCGAGGCACAGATACGCAGTATTTT
- - TRBJ1-1 TRBV19 CASSITGMNTEAFF TGTGCCAGTAGTATCACAGGGATGAACACTGAAGCTTTCTTT
- - TRBJ1-5 TRBV28 CASSPRGSNQPQHF TGTGCCAGCAGTCCAAGGGGTAGCAATCAGCCCCAGCATTTT
TRBD1 once TRBJ1-3 TRBV6-5 CASRGTVSGNTIYF TGTGCCAGCAGGGGGACAGTTTCTGGAAACACCATATATTTT
TRBD1 - TRBJ2-3 TRBV29-1 CSVGDRGWGDTQYF TGCAGCGTAGGAGACAGGGGCTGGGGGGATACGCAGTATTTT
- - TRBJ2-7 TRBV2 CASKPTGSTYEQYF TGTGCCAGCAAGCCAACAGGGTCAACCTACGAGCAGTACTTC
- - TRBJ2-2 TRBV7-9 CASTPISGGDTGELFF TGTGCCAGCACCCCGATTAGCGGAGGGGACACCGGGGAGCTGTTTTTT
TRBD2 - TRBJ2-3 TRBV4-2 CASSHETAVGLAGITDTQYF TGTGCCAGCAGCCACGAAACAGCGGTGGGACTAGCGGGGATCACAGATACGCAGTATTTT
TRBD1 once TRBJ2-7 TRBV7-8 CASSSGTGGLRSYEQYF TGTGCCAGCAGCTCCGGGACAGGGGGCCTCCGGAGCTACGAGCAGTACTTC
- few TRBJ1-1 TRBV10-2 CASSDLPGARNTEAFF TGCGCCAGCAGTGATTTACCAGGGGCGAGGAACACTGAAGCTTTCTTT
- - TRBJ1-2 TRBV19 CASGPGRDYGYTF TGTGCCAGTGGGCCGGGCAGGGACTATGGCTACACCTTC
TRBD1 - TRBJ1-5 TRBV3-1/TRBV3-2 CASSPGRTGGQPQHF TGTGCCAGCAGCCCAGGCCGGACAGGCGGTCAGCCCCAGCATTTT
TRBD1 - TRBJ1-3 TRBV28 CASSSSGGHGNTIYF TGTGCCAGCAGTTCATCAGGGGGTCATGGAAACACCATATATTTT
- - TRBJ1-5 TRBV19 CATSRDRSNQPQHF TGTGCCACGTCGCGGGACCGCTCCAATCAGCCCCAGCATTTT
TRBD1 once TRBJ1-1 TRBV2 CASHKNPGQGGTEAFF TGTGCCAGCCATAAGAACCCGGGACAGGGAGGGACTGAAGCTTTCTTT
- - TRBJ1-5 TRBV28 CASSLGSQPQHF TGTGCCAGCAGTTTGGGGAGTCAGCCCCAGCATTTT
- once TRBJ2-1 TRBV20-1 CSASLANTHYNEQFF TGCAGTGCTAGTCTAGCGAACACGCACTACAATGAGCAGTTCTTC
- - TRBJ2-5 TRBV11-1 CASSRRGQETQYF TGTGCCAGCAGCCGACGGGGCCAAGAGACCCAGTACTTC
TRBD1 - TRBJ2-7 TRBV27 CASRTGAVRGEQYF TGTGCCAGCAGGACAGGGGCCGTTCGGGGCGAGCAGTACTTC
TRBD2 - TRBJ2-1 TRBV5-1 CASSELAGAWNEQFF TGCGCCAGCAGCGAACTAGCGGGAGCTTGGAATGAGCAGTTCTTC
TRBD1 - TRBJ2-7 TRBV9 CASSVGDSKSDEQYF TGTGCCAGCAGCGTAGGGGACAGTAAGTCCGACGAGCAGTACTTC
TRBD2 - TRBJ2-5 TRBV5-1 CASSPQLAGGRGETQYF TGCGCCAGCAGCCCCCAACTAGCGGGAGGGAGGGGAGAGACCCAGTACTTC
- once TRBJ2-7 TRBV29-1 CSVEGRRRPYEQYF TGCAGCGTTGAAGGACGCCGGAGACCCTACGAGCAGTACTTC
- few TRBJ2-7 TRBV29-1 CSVRDRQDSYEQYF TGCAGCGTTCGGGATAGACAGGATTCCTACGAGCAGTACTTC
- - TRBJ2-7 TRBV27 CASSLAGRGSYEQYF TGTGCCAGCAGTTTAGCGGGACGGGGCTCCTACGAGCAGTACTTC
TRBD2 - TRBJ2-2 TRBV6-6 CASSPAPLAGVTGELFF TGTGCCAGCAGTCCTGCCCCCCTAGCGGGAGTTACCGGGGAGCTGTTTTTT
- once TRBJ2-5 TRBV28 CASTPFGGADWSTQYF TGTGCCAGCACCCCGTTCGGCGGGGCGGACTGGTCTACCCAGTACTTC
TRBD1 - TRBJ2-3 TRBV18 CANRDSSTDTQYF TGTGCCAACCGGGACAGTAGCACAGATACGCAGTATTTT
- - TRBJ1-2 TRBV6-5 CASSYSREGDGYTF TGTGCCAGCAGTTACTCGAGAGAAGGGGATGGCTACACCTTC
- - TRBJ1-2 TRBV30 CASVAGNHYGYTF TGTGCCTCGGTGGCAGGGAACCACTATGGCTACACCTTC
- - TRBJ1-3 TRBV6-5 CASSYSISSSGNTIYF TGTGCCAGCAGTTACTCGATATCCAGCTCTGGAAACACCATATATTTT
- - TRBJ1-1 TRBV4-1 CASSHWAVNTEAFF TGCGCCAGCAGCCACTGGGCCGTGAACACTGAAGCTTTCTTT
- - TRBJ2-7 TRBV6-5 CASSYSTRSRDEQYF TGTGCCAGCAGTTACTCGACCAGGAGCAGGGACGAGCAGTACTTC
TRBD2 - TRBJ2-1 TRBV5-1 CASSLSSSGSDEQFF TGCGCCAGCAGCTTGAGCTCTAGCGGGAGCGATGAGCAGTTCTTC
- - TRBJ2-3 TRBV7-2 CASTRRASGSDTQYF TGTGCCAGCACTCGGAGGGCTAGTGGGTCAGATACGCAGTATTTT
TRBD2 - TRBJ2-1 TRBV7-9 CASSFATSGTSNEQFF TGTGCCAGCAGCTTCGCGACTAGCGGGACCTCCAATGAGCAGTTCTTC
- - TRBJ1-6 TRBV7-9 CASRNKNQGKNSPLHF TGTGCCAGCAGGAATAAAAATCAGGGGAAGAATTCACCCCTCCACTTT
- - TRBJ2-3 TRBV30 CAWTGIPPSDTQYF TGTGCCTGGACCGGGATTCCCCCCTCAGATACGCAGTATTTT
- few TRBJ1-5 TRBV16 CASSQSAGLIFNQPQHF TGTGCCAGCAGCCAATCGGCGGGTCTGATATTCAATCAGCCCCAGCATTTT
TRBD1 - TRBJ1-3 TRBV28 CASRVGTGRNTIYF TGTGCCAGCAGAGTTGGGACAGGCAGAAACACCATATATTTT